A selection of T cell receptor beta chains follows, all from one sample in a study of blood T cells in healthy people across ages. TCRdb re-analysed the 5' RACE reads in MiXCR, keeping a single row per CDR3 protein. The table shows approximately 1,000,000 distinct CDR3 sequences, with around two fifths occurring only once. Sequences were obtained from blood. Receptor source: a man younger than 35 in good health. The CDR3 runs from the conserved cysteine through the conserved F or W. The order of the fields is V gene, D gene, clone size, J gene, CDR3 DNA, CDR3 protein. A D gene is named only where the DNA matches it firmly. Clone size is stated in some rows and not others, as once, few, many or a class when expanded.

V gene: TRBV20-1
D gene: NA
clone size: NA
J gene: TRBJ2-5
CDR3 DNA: TGCAGTGCTAGAGCCCGGGCCTACCAAGAGACCCAGTACTTC
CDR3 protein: CSARARAYQETQYF

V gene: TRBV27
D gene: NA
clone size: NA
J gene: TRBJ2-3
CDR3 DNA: TGTGCCAGCAGTGCTACACAGGGAAGTACGCAGTATTTT
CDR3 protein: CASSATQGSTQYF

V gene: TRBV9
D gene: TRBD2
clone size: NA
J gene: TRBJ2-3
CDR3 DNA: TGTGCCACGGCTAGCGGGGACACAGATACGCAGTATTTT
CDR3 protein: CATASGDTDTQYF

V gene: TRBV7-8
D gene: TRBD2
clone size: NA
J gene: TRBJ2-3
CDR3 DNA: TGTGCCAGCAGCCCTCTAGCGGGGGGCCTCACAGATACGCAGTATTTT
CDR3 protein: CASSPLAGGLTDTQYF

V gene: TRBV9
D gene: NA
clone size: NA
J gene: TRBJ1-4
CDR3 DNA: TGTGCCAGCAGCGAACAGTCAAATGAAAAACTGTTTTTT
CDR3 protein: CASSEQSNEKLFF

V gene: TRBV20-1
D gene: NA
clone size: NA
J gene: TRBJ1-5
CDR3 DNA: TGCAGTGCTATTGTGAGGAGCAATCAGCCCCAGCATTTT
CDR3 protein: CSAIVRSNQPQHF

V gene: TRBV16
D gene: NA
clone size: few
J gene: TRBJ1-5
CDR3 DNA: TGTGCCGGCAGCCAAGGCGGCAGGGGATGGCAGCCCCAGCATTTT
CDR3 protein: CAGSQGGRGWQPQHF

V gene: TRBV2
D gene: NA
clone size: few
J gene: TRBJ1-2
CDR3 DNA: TGTGCCAGTACTGGGGCCGGCTACACCTTC
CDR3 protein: CASTGAGYTF

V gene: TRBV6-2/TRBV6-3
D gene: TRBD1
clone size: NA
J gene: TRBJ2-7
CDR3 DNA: TGTGCCAGCAACCAAGGGGGACAGAACGAGCAGCACTTC
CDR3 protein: CASNQGGQNEQHF

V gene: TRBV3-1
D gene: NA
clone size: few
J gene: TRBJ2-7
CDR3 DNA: TGTGCCAGCAGCCGTAAGGGCGAGCAGTACTTC
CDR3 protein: CASSRKGEQYF

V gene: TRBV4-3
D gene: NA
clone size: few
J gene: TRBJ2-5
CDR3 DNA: TGCGCCAGCAGCCAAGATGATGTTAGGGAAATGGCTAATGAGCAGTACTTC
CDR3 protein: CASSQDDVREMANEQYF

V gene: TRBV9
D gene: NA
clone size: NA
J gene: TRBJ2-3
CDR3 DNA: TGTGCCAGCAGCGTAGATGGCAACACAGATACGCAGTATTTT
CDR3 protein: CASSVDGNTDTQYF

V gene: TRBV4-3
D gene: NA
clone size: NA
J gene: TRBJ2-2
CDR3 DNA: TGCGCCAGCAGCCAATCTCGACAGACCGGGGAGCTGTTTTTT
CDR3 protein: CASSQSRQTGELFF

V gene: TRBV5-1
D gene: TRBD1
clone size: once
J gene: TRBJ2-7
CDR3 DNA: TGCGCCAGCAGCTTGACGGGACAGGGATCCAACGAGCAGTACTTC
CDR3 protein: CASSLTGQGSNEQYF

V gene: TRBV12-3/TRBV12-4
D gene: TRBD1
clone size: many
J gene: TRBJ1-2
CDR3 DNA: TGTGCCAGCAGTGGGGGACAGGGGAATCCTCGAGGCTACACCTTC
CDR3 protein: CASSGGQGNPRGYTF

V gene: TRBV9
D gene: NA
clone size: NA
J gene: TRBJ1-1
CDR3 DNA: TGTGCCAGCAGCGTAGGGTTGTCAGACTTCGACACTGAAGCTTTCTTT
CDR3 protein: CASSVGLSDFDTEAFF

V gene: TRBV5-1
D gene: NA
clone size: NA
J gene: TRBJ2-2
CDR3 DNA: TGCGCCAGCAGCTTGGACGGAAACGTGGGGACCGGGGAGCTGTTTTTT
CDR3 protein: CASSLDGNVGTGELFF

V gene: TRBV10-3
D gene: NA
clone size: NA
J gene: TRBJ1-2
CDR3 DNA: TGTGCCATAGGACGGGGACCTCGGGAAGGAGGCTACACCTTC
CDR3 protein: CAIGRGPREGGYTF

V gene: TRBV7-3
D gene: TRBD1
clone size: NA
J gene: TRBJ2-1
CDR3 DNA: TGTGCCAGCAGCTTCAGGGGGCCGAGCTCCTACAATGAGCAGTTCTTC
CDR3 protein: CASSFRGPSSYNEQFF

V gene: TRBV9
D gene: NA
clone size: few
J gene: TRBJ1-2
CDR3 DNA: TGTGCCAGCAGCGTAGCCAGGACAGCCTATGGCTACACCTTC
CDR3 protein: CASSVARTAYGYTF

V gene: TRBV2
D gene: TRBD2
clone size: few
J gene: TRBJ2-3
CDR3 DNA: TGTGCCAGCAGTAGGACTAGCGGGGCCCCGGGGTCGCAGTATTTT
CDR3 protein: CASSRTSGAPGSQYF

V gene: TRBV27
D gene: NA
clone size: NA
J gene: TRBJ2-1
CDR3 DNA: TGTGCCAGCACTCTGAATTTTGGGGATGAGCAGTTCTTC
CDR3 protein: CASTLNFGDEQFF

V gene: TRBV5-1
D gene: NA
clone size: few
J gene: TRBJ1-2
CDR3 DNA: TGCGCCAGCAGCCTAACATATCTAAACTATGGCTACACCTTC
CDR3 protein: CASSLTYLNYGYTF

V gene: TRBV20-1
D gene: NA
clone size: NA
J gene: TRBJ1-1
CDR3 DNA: TGCAGTGCTAGAGATCTCGGGGGTCAGAAACCCGCCAAAGGGACTGAAGCTTTCTTT
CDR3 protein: CSARDLGGQKPAKGTEAFF

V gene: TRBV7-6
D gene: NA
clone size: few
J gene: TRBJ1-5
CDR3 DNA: TGTGCCAGCGGGGGGGATCAGCCCCAGCATTTT
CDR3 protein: CASGGDQPQHF

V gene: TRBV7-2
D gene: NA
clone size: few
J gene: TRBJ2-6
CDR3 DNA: TGTGCCAGCAGCTTACCAGGGATGGTATCTGGGGCCAACGTCCTGACTTTC
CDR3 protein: CASSLPGMVSGANVLTF

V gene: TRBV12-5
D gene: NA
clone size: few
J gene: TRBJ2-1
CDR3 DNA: TGTGCTAGTGGTTTGGTAAAAGGGGGTTACAATGAGCAGTTCTTC
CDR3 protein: CASGLVKGGYNEQFF

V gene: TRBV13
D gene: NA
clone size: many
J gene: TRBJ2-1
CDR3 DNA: TGTGCCAGCAGCCAACCCAGACAGGGACTTGATGAGCAGTTCTTC
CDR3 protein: CASSQPRQGLDEQFF

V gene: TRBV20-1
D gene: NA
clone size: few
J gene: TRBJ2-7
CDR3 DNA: TGCAGTGCTAGGAGGGGTCCCTACGAGCAGTACTTC
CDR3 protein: CSARRGPYEQYF

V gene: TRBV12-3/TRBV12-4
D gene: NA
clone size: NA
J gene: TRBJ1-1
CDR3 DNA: TGTGCCAGCAGTTTTTCTAGTGGCACTGAAGCTTTCTTT
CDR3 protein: CASSFSSGTEAFF

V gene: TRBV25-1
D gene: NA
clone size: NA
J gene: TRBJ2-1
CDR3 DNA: TGTGCCAGCAGACAGGTGAGGGGTAATGAGCAGTTCTTC
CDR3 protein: CASRQVRGNEQFF

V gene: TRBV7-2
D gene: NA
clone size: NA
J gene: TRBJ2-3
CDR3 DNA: TGTGCCAGCAGCTTATACAGGGCGGGGAGAGATACGCAGTATTTT
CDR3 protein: CASSLYRAGRDTQYF

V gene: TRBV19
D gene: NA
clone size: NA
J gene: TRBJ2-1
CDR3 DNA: TGTGCCAGTAGTATATCACTTTTAAATGAGCAGTTCTTC
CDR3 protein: CASSISLLNEQFF

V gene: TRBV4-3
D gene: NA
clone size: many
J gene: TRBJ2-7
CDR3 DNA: TGCGCCAGCAGCCAAGATACATCCTACGAGCAGTACTTC
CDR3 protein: CASSQDTSYEQYF

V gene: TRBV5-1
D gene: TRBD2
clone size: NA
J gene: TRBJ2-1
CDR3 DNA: TGCGCCAGCAACTTGGAGGTAGCGGGGGCTGAGCAGTTCTTC
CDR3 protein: CASNLEVAGAEQFF

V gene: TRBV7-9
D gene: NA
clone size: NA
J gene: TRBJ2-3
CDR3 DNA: TGTGCCAGCAGCGAACAAACAGGGTTGACGGATACGCAGTATTTT
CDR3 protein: CASSEQTGLTDTQYF

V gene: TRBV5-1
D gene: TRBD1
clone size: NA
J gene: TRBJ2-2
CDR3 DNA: TGCGCCAGCAGCTTGGCCAGGGGGCGTCTCACCGGGGAGCTGTTTTTT
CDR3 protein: CASSLARGRLTGELFF

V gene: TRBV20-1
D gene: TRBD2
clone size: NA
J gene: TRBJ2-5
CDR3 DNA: TGCAGTGCTAGCCGACTAGCGGGGGGACAAGAGACCCAGTACTTC
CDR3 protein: CSASRLAGGQETQYF

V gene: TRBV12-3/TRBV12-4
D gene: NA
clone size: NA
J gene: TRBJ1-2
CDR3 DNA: TGTGCCAGCAGTTTAGCGCAAGGAGGAGGCTATGGCTACACCTTC
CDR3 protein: CASSLAQGGGYGYTF

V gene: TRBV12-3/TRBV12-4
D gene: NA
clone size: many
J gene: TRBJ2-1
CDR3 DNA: TGTGCCAGTGCGAACAATGAGCAGTTCTTC
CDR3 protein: CASANNEQFF

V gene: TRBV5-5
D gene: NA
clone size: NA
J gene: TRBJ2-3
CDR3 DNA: TGTGCCAGCAGCTTTCTCCCCGGTGGAGCTAGCACAGATACGCAGTATTTT
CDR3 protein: CASSFLPGGASTDTQYF

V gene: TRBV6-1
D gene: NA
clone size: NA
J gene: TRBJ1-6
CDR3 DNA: TGTGCCAGCAGTCCCCTTCCGGGACTTACGAGCTCCTATAATTCACCCCTCCACTTT
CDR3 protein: CASSPLPGLTSSYNSPLHF

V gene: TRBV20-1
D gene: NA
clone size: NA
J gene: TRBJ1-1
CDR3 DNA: TGCAGTGCTAGCCCGCCGGGGGGGAGGAACACTGAAGCTTTCTTT
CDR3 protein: CSASPPGGRNTEAFF

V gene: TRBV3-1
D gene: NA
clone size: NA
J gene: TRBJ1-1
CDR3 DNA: TGTGCCAGCAGCCACGGCAGAGGAGCTTTCTTT
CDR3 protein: CASSHGRGAFF

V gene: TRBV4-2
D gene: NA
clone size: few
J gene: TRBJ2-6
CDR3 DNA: TGTGCCAGCAGCCAAGTTGGGAGCTCTGGGGCCAACGTCCTGACTTTC
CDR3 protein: CASSQVGSSGANVLTF